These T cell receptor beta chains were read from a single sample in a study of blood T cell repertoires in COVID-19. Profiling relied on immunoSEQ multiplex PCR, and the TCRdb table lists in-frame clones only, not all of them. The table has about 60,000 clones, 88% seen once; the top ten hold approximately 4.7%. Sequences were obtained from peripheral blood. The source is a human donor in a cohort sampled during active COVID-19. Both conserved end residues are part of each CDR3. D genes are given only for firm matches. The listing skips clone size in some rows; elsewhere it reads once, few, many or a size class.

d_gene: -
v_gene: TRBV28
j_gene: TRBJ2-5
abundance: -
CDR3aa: CASSLLRGTQETQYF
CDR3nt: TGTGCCAGCAGCCTCCTCCGGGGGACCCAAGAGACCCAGTACTTC

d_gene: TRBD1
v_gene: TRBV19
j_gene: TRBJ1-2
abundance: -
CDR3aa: CASRANPGQEIYGYTF
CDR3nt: TGTGCCAGTAGAGCTAATCCGGGACAGGAGATCTATGGCTACACCTTC

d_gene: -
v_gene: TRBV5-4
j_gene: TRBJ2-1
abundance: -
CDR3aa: CASSLGGERYNEQFF
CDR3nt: TGTGCCAGCAGCTTGGGGGGGGAGAGGTACAATGAGCAGTTCTTC

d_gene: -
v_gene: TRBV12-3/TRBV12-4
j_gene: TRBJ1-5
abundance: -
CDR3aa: CASSLSGNQPQHF
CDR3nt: TGTGCCAGCAGTTTATCGGGCAATCAGCCCCAGCATTTT

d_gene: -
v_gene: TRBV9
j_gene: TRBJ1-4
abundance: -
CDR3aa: CASSVGQVGEKLFF
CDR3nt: TGTGCCAGCAGCGTAGGACAGGTGGGGGAAAAACTGTTTTTT

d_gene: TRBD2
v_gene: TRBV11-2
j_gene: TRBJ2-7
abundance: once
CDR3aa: CASSLVAGSSYEQYF
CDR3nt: TGTGCCAGCAGCCTGGTAGCGGGGAGCTCCTACGAGCAGTACTTC

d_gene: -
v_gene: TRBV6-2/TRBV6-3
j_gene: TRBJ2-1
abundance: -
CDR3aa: CASSYSRVLTEQFF
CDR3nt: TGTGCCAGCAGTTACTCGCGGGTTCTGACTGAGCAGTTCTTC

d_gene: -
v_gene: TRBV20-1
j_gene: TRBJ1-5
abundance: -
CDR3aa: CSARLNQPQHF
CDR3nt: TGCAGTGCCAGGTTGAATCAGCCCCAGCATTTT

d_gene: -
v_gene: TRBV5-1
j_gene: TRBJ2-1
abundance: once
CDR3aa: CASSLYRSRRDNEQFF
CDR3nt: TGCGCCAGCAGCTTATACCGAAGCAGGAGGGACAATGAGCAGTTCTTC

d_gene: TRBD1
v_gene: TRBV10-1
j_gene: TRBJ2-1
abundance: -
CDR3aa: CASSESPGQGSHEQFF
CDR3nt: TGCGCCAGCAGTGAGTCTCCGGGACAGGGCTCTCATGAGCAGTTCTTC

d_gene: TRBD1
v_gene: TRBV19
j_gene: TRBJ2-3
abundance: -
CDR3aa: CASSRDRADTQYF
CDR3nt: TGTGCCAGTAGTAGGGACAGGGCGGATACGCAGTATTTT

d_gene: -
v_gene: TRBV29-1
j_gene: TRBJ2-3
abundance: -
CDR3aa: CSVGGTSTDTQYF
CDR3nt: TGCAGCGTGGGGGGAACTAGCACAGATACGCAGTATTTT

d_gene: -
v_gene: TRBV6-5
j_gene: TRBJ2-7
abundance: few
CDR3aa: CASSYSGNYEQYF
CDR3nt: TGTGCCAGCAGTTACTCGGGCAATTACGAGCAGTACTTC

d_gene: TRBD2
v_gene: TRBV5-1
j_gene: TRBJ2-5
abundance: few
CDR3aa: CASSSGGLSETQYF
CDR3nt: TGCGCCAGCAGCTCGGGAGGACTCTCGGAGACCCAGTACTTC

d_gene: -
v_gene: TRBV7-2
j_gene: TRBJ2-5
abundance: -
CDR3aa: CASSLDRVQETQYF
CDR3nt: TGTGCCAGCAGCTTAGACAGGGTTCAGGAGACCCAGTACTTC

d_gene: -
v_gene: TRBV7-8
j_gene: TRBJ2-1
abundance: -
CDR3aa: CASSYDRPNEQFF
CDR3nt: TGTGCCAGCAGCTACGACAGGCCCAATGAGCAGTTCTTC

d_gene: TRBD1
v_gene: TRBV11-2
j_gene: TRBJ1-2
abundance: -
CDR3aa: CASSPFSSAGGIYGYTF
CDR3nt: TGTGCCAGCAGCCCGTTCTCCTCGGCAGGGGGCATCTATGGCTACACCTTC

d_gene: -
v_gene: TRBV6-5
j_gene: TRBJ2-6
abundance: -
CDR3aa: CASSPEGTGANVLTF
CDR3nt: TGTGCCAGCAGTCCCGAGGGCACTGGGGCCAACGTCCTGACTTTC

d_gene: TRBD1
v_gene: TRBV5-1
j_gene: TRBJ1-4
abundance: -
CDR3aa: CASSFGQGALNEKLFF
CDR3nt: TGCGCCAGCAGCTTCGGACAGGGAGCCCTTAATGAAAAACTGTTTTTT

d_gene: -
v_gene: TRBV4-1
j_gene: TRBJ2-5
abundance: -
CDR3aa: CASSRRTGREETQYF
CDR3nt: TGCGCCAGCAGCCGACGGACAGGGAGGGAGGAGACCCAGTACTTC

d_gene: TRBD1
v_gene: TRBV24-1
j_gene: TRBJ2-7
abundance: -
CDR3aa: CATSRGQGAYEQYF
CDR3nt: TGTGCCACCAGCCGGGGACAGGGGGCGTACGAGCAGTACTTC

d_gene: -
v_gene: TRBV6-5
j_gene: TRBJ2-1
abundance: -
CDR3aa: CASSYIRGSSYNEQFF
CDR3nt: TGTGCCAGCAGTTACATTAGGGGGAGCTCCTACAATGAGCAGTTCTTC

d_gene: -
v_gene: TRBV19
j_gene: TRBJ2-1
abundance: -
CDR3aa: CASSDKRSRVGNEQFF
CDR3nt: TGTGCCAGTAGCGATAAACGGTCTAGAGTAGGCAATGAGCAGTTCTTC

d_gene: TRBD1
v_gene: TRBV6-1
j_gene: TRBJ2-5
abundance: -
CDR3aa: CASSEQGAKETQYF
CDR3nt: TGTGCCAGCAGTGAGCAGGGGGCCAAAGAGACCCAGTACTTC

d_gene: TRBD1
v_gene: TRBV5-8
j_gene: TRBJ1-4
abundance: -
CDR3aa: CASSWGGQGAGPNEKLFF
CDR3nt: TGTGCCAGCAGCTGGGGCGGACAGGGGGCCGGACCTAATGAAAAACTGTTTTTT

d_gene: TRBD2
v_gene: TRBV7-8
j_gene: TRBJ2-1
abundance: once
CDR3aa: CASSRAGGNNEQFF
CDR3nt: TGTGCCAGCAGCCGCGCGGGAGGAAACAATGAGCAGTTCTTC

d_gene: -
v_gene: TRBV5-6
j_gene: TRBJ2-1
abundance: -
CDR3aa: CASSLRRDSQYNEQFF
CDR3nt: TGTGCCAGCAGCTTACGACGGGATAGTCAATACAATGAGCAGTTCTTC

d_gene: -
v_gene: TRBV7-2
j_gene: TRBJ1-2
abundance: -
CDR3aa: CASSLGTIGYGYTF
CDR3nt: TGTGCCAGCAGCTTAGGGACAATAGGGTATGGCTACACCTTC